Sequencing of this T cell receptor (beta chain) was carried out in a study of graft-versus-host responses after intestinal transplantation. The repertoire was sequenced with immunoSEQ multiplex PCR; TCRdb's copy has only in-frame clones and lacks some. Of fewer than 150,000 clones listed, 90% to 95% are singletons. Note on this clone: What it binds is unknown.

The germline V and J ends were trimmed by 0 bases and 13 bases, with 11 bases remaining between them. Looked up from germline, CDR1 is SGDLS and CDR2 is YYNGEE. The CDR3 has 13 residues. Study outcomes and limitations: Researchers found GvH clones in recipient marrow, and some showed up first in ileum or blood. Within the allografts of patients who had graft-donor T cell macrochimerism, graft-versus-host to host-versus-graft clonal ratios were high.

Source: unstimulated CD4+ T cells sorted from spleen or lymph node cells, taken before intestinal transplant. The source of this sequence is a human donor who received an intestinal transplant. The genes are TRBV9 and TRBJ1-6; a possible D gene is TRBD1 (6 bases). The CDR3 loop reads CASSVGGPRPLHF. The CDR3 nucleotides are TGTGCCAGCAGCGTAGGGGGGCCCCGGCCCCTCCACTTT. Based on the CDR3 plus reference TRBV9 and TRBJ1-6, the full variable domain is DSGVTQTPKHLITATGQRVTLRCSPRSGDLSVYWYQQSLDQGLQFLIQYYNGEERAKGNILERFSAQQFPDLHSELNLSSLELGDSALYFCASSVGGPRPLHFGNGTRLTVT.